This T cell receptor beta chain was sequenced in a study of vaccination and CD4 T cells after COVID-19. Study-level information: Overlapping peptides covering the spike proteins of SARS-CoV-2, HCoV-NL63, HCoV-OC43 and HCoV-229E were added to stimulate cells.

This clonotype was counted only a few times. No antigen is known for it. V gave up 2 bases and J gave up 1 base; unmatched junction bases: 15. CDR3 length: 18 amino acids. Germline V gene data show CDR1 as DFQATT and CDR2 as SNEGSKA (reference sequence). As to treatment: roughly ten-day PBMC culture with coronavirus spike peptide pools or control peptides (ViraFEST assay). According to the study, CD4+ T cells from the unexposed donor were gathered ahead of the COVID-19 pandemic (2011-2018). With the Oncomine TCR Beta short-read assay, DNA from cultured CD4+ T cells was sequenced. TCRdb recomputed calls from the PCR reads with MiXCR, one row per CDR3 protein. This sample has about 6,000 distinct CDR3 sequences, with about a third found just once.

Sequencing was carried out using CD4+ T cells from blood, cultured in vitro. The clonotype originates from a human donor in good health. The chain links TRBV20-1 to TRBJ2-3, with TRBD2 matching 7 bases. The CDR3 loop is CSARWASGTGSRTDTQYF. The CDR3 DNA sequence: TGCAGTGCTAGATGGGCTAGCGGTACCGGTTCACGCACAGATACGCAGTATTTT.